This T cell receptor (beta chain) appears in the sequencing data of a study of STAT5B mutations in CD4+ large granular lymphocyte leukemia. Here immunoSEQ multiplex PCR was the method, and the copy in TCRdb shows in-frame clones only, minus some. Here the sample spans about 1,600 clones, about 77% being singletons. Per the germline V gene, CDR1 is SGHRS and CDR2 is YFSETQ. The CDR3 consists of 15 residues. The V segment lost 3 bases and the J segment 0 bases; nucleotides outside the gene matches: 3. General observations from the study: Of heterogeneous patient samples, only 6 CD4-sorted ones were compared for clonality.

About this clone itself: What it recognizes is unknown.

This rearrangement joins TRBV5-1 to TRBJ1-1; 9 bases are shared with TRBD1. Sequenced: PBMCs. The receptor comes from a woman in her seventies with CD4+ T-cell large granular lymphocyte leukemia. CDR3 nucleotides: TGCGCCAGCAGCTCGTGGACAGGGGTGAACACTGAAGCTTTCTTT. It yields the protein CASSSWTGVNTEAFF.